The rows below give T cell receptor beta chains drawn from one sample of a study of technical replicates of blood from a handful of donors. Measured with immunoSEQ multiplex PCR; TCRdb has only the in-frame clones, and not every one. Of 70,000 or so clones listed, 95% to 98% are singletons. Sequenced: T cells isolated from PBMCs. These receptors all stem from a human donor in good health. CDR3s include the opening cysteine and the closing phenylalanine or tryptophan. A D gene is named only where the DNA matches it firmly. Size tells how often a clone was seen (once, few, many) or the class of an expanded clone, and some rows leave it out.

d_call,v_call,clone_size,j_call,cdr3_aa,cdr3_nt
NA,TRBV6-5,NA,TRBJ2-7,CASSWDIRSYEQYF,TGTGCCAGCAGCTGGGACATTCGCAGCTACGAGCAGTACTTC
NA,TRBV20-1,NA,TRBJ2-5,CSARAETQYF,TGCAGTGCTAGAGCTGAGACCCAGTACTTC
NA,TRBV28,few,TRBJ2-5,CASSFSETQYF,TGTGCCAGCAGTTTCAGTGAGACCCAGTACTTC
NA,TRBV5-6,NA,TRBJ2-1,CASSLATGRNEQFF,TGTGCCAGCAGCTTGGCCACGGGAAGGAATGAGCAGTTCTTC
NA,TRBV9,NA,TRBJ2-7,CASSVAVAVVYEQYF,TGTGCCAGCAGCGTAGCGGTAGCTGTTGTTTACGAGCAGTACTTC
NA,TRBV6-1,NA,TRBJ2-6,CASSEVEPGANVLTF,TGTGCCAGCAGTGAAGTCGAGCCTGGGGCCAACGTCCTGACTTTC
NA,TRBV4-3,NA,TRBJ2-7,CASSQMTGYYYEQYF,TGCGCCAGCAGCCAGATGACAGGTTACTACTACGAGCAGTACTTC
NA,TRBV5-1,NA,TRBJ2-3,CASSFSQGLDTQYF,TGCGCCAGCAGCTTCAGCCAGGGTCTTGATACGCAGTATTTT
NA,TRBV5-1,NA,TRBJ2-1,CASSLRGYTYNEQFF,TGCGCCAGCAGCTTGAGGGGGTATACCTACAATGAGCAGTTCTTC
TRBD1,TRBV9,NA,TRBJ2-3,CASSVVGQGTDTQYF,TGTGCCAGCAGCGTAGTAGGACAGGGGACAGATACGCAGTATTTT
NA,TRBV4-3,NA,TRBJ2-3,CASSQDHTGLADTQYF,TGCGCCAGCAGCCAAGATCATACAGGGCTGGCAGATACGCAGTATTTT
TRBD2,TRBV5-5,once,TRBJ2-1,CASSSGPSGRIEQFF,TGTGCCAGCAGCTCCGGCCCTAGCGGGAGAATTGAGCAGTTCTTC
TRBD2,TRBV7-3,NA,TRBJ2-2,CASSAGLAGNTGELFF,TGTGCCAGCAGCGCAGGACTAGCGGGAAACACCGGGGAGCTGTTTTTT
TRBD1,TRBV9,NA,TRBJ1-2,CASSAGTGGQYGYTF,TGTGCCAGCAGCGCCGGGACAGGGGGCCAGTATGGCTACACCTTC
NA,TRBV5-6,NA,TRBJ2-7,CASSSGTRQYF,TGTGCCAGCAGCTCCGGGACAAGGCAGTACTTC
TRBD2,TRBV2,NA,TRBJ2-5,CASRSSRTSGMGGKTQYF,TGTGCCAGCAGGTCTTCACGGACTAGCGGGATGGGGGGCAAGACCCAGTACTTC
TRBD1,TRBV7-9,NA,TRBJ1-5,CASSLTGQGNQPQHF,TGTGCCAGCAGCTTAACGGGACAGGGCAATCAGCCCCAGCATTTT
NA,TRBV19,NA,TRBJ1-1,CASSISGGYTEAFF,TGTGCCAGTAGTATATCGGGGGGCTACACTGAAGCTTTCTTT
TRBD2,TRBV9,NA,TRBJ2-3,CASTGGGGIGTDTQYF,TGTGCCAGCACCGGGGGGGGAGGGATAGGCACAGATACGCAGTATTTT
NA,TRBV5-1,NA,TRBJ2-1,CASSLGRGDIYNEQFF,TGCGCCAGCAGCTTGGGCAGGGGGGACATCTACAATGAGCAGTTCTTC
TRBD1,TRBV29-1,NA,TRBJ2-3,CSADRGPDTQYF,TGCAGCGCTGACAGGGGGCCCGATACGCAGTATTTT
TRBD1,TRBV6-5,NA,TRBJ2-3,CASTRGPADTQYF,TGTGCCAGCACCAGGGGGCCGGCAGATACGCAGTATTTT
NA,TRBV6-5,NA,TRBJ2-7,CASSYRDTYEQYF,TGTGCCAGCAGTTACCGGGACACCTACGAGCAGTACTTC
TRBD1,TRBV7-6,NA,TRBJ2-1,CASSLEGQSYQFF,TGTGCCAGCAGCTTAGAGGGACAGTCATACCAGTTCTTC
NA,TRBV10-3,NA,TRBJ1-4,CAIHAGLDEKLFF,TGTGCCATTCACGCAGGGTTGGATGAAAAACTGTTTTTT
TRBD1,TRBV27,NA,TRBJ2-1,CASSLIGGYHNEQFF,TGTGCCAGCAGTTTAATAGGGGGCTACCACAATGAGCAGTTCTTC
TRBD1,TRBV6-5,once,TRBJ2-7,CASTQGQGYQQYF,TGTGCCAGCACTCAGGGACAGGGCTACCAGCAGTACTTC
NA,TRBV27,NA,TRBJ1-5,CASRPGSNQPQHF,TGTGCCAGCAGACCGGGAAGCAATCAGCCCCAGCATTTT
NA,TRBV10-2,NA,TRBJ2-2,CASSDLRTGELFF,TGCGCCAGCAGTGACCTTCGGACCGGGGAGCTGTTTTTT
NA,TRBV28,NA,TRBJ2-7,CASSSDYEQYF,TGTGCCAGCAGTTCAGACTACGAGCAGTACTTC
NA,TRBV19,NA,TRBJ2-5,CASSIQGKIQETQYF,TGTGCCAGTAGTATACAGGGAAAGATCCAAGAGACCCAGTACTTC
TRBD1,TRBV29-1,NA,TRBJ2-7,CSATPTGRGYEQYF,TGCAGCGCCACACCGACAGGGCGAGGCTACGAGCAGTACTTC
TRBD2,TRBV10-3,NA,TRBJ2-3,CAISEMTSGRYRTDTQYF,TGTGCCATCAGTGAGATGACTAGCGGGAGATATCGCACAGATACGCAGTATTTT
NA,TRBV6-1,NA,TRBJ1-1,CASRRGGRGTEAFF,TGTGCCAGCAGAAGGGGGGGTAGGGGCACTGAAGCTTTCTTT
TRBD1,TRBV6-9,NA,TRBJ2-7,CASLIRDRGNQSSYEQYF,TGTGCCAGCCTAATCCGGGACAGGGGGAATCAGAGCTCCTACGAGCAGTACTTC
NA,TRBV7-9,NA,TRBJ1-2,CASSRSYGYTF,TGTGCCAGCAGCCGTAGCTATGGCTACACCTTC
NA,TRBV18,NA,TRBJ1-4,CASSPSMGRDEKLFF,TGTGCCAGCTCACCATCCATGGGCAGGGATGAAAAACTGTTTTTT
TRBD1,TRBV7-7,NA,TRBJ2-1,CASSWGTGVDDEQFF,TGTGCCAGCAGCTGGGGGACAGGGGTTGACGATGAGCAGTTCTTC
TRBD1,TRBV6-6,NA,TRBJ1-2,CASSQTGLGYTF,TGTGCCAGCAGTCAGACAGGGCTTGGCTACACCTTC
TRBD2,TRBV19,NA,TRBJ2-2,CASSTTSGRADWTGELFF,TGTGCCAGTAGTACGACTAGCGGGAGGGCCGATTGGACCGGGGAGCTGTTTTTT
TRBD1,TRBV5-4,NA,TRBJ2-7,CASSLGQDPYEQYF,TGTGCCAGCAGCCTGGGACAGGATCCCTACGAGCAGTACTTC
TRBD2,TRBV4-2,NA,TRBJ2-7,CASSQYSGTSYEQYF,TGTGCCAGCAGCCAGTATAGCGGGACCTCCTACGAGCAGTACTTC
NA,TRBV15,NA,TRBJ2-7,CATSRAGFSYEQYF,TGTGCCACCAGCAGAGCGGGATTTAGCTACGAGCAGTACTTC
TRBD1,TRBV7-8,NA,TRBJ2-7,CASSLGTGSYEQYF,TGTGCCAGCAGCTTAGGGACAGGGAGCTACGAGCAGTACTTC
NA,TRBV5-6,NA,TRBJ1-3,CASSFSGSSGNTIYF,TGTGCCAGCAGCTTTTCGGGGAGCTCTGGAAACACCATATATTTT
TRBD1,TRBV2,NA,TRBJ1-1,CASSESTGFTEAFF,TGTGCCAGCAGTGAGTCGACAGGGTTCACTGAAGCTTTCTTT
NA,TRBV5-4,NA,TRBJ2-3,CALGSGTDTQYF,TGTGCCCTCGGGAGCGGCACAGATACGCAGTATTTT
TRBD2,TRBV7-8,NA,TRBJ2-1,CASSLGTSPAYNEQFF,TGTGCCAGCAGCTTGGGGACTAGCCCGGCCTACAATGAGCAGTTCTTC
NA,TRBV5-6,NA,TRBJ2-3,CASSFQEVRADTQYF,TGTGCCAGCAGTTTCCAAGAGGTGAGGGCAGATACGCAGTATTTT
TRBD2,TRBV15,NA,TRBJ2-7,CATSSPGGRESYEQYF,TGTGCCACCAGCAGCCCGGGAGGGAGAGAGTCCTACGAGCAGTACTTC
NA,TRBV5-4,NA,TRBJ2-3,CASSQLRGSTDTQYF,TGTGCCAGCAGCCAATTACGAGGGTCGACAGATACGCAGTATTTT
NA,TRBV10-2,NA,TRBJ2-5,CASSEIRSEETQYF,TGCGCCAGCAGTGAAATCAGGTCGGAAGAGACCCAGTACTTC
TRBD2,TRBV12-5,NA,TRBJ2-7,CASRSGEDYEQYF,TGTGCTAGTCGAAGCGGGGAGGACTACGAGCAGTACTTC